The rows below give T cell receptor beta chains drawn from one sample of a study of CD8+ T cells in alopecia areata. Profiling relied on immunoSEQ multiplex PCR, and the TCRdb table lists in-frame clones only, not all of them. The table lists 100,000 to 150,000 clones, 58% of them singletons. This material consisted of CD8+ T cells sorted from blood, taken at week 4, from a patient treated with tofacitinib. Source of these receptors: a human donor with alopecia areata. CDR3s leave out the opening cysteine and the closing phenylalanine or tryptophan. Not every row has a clone size; where given, it reads once, few, many or a size class.

J gene: TRBJ2-1; V gene: TRBV29-1; clone size: once; CDR3 protein: SVDGQGFYYNEQF
J gene: TRBJ2-2; V gene: TRBV6-4; clone size: .; CDR3 protein: ASSLSGTQTGELF
J gene: TRBJ2-1; V gene: TRBV27; clone size: once; CDR3 protein: ASSSIGPHNEQF
J gene: TRBJ2-5; V gene: TRBV10-3; clone size: .; CDR3 protein: AIRETGDETQY
J gene: TRBJ1-2; V gene: TRBV29-1; clone size: few; CDR3 protein: SVIPGDHYT
J gene: TRBJ1-5; V gene: TRBV27; clone size: .; CDR3 protein: ASRTGIGSNQPQH
J gene: TRBJ1-2; V gene: TRBV27; clone size: .; CDR3 protein: ASSLTANYGYT
J gene: TRBJ2-1; V gene: TRBV30; clone size: few; CDR3 protein: AWNAGVEQF
J gene: TRBJ2-3; V gene: TRBV4-1; clone size: .; CDR3 protein: ASSQDRAAGLTSTDTQY
J gene: TRBJ2-7; V gene: TRBV27; clone size: .; CDR3 protein: ASRTWNEQY
J gene: TRBJ1-1; V gene: TRBV19; clone size: .; CDR3 protein: ASSIERSNTEAF
J gene: TRBJ1-2; V gene: TRBV30; clone size: .; CDR3 protein: AWSVWSGYT
J gene: TRBJ2-3; V gene: TRBV6-1; clone size: few; CDR3 protein: ASDRVSTDTQY
J gene: TRBJ2-5; V gene: TRBV30; clone size: .; CDR3 protein: AWSGWPDVSGGRSGREETQY
J gene: TRBJ2-4; V gene: TRBV6-6; clone size: few; CDR3 protein: ASTSENIQY
J gene: TRBJ2-3; V gene: TRBV7-2; clone size: .; CDR3 protein: ASMEWGAHTQY
J gene: TRBJ2-1; V gene: TRBV19; clone size: .; CDR3 protein: ASSIRGLAYEQF
J gene: TRBJ2-1; V gene: TRBV30; clone size: .; CDR3 protein: ACWEESEQF
J gene: TRBJ2-7; V gene: TRBV29-1; clone size: .; CDR3 protein: SDYYEQY
J gene: TRBJ2-7; V gene: TRBV4-3; clone size: .; CDR3 protein: ASSQGKGLEQY
J gene: TRBJ1-1; V gene: TRBV30; clone size: .; CDR3 protein: AWSGGLSYGAF
J gene: TRBJ2-5; V gene: TRBV7-6; clone size: .; CDR3 protein: ASGGLAETQY
J gene: TRBJ1-1; V gene: TRBV9; clone size: few; CDR3 protein: ASSATGTVNTEAF
J gene: TRBJ2-7; V gene: TRBV25-1; clone size: .; CDR3 protein: ASSEENRASYEQY
J gene: TRBJ1-1; V gene: TRBV30; clone size: .; CDR3 protein: AWSGGGSEAF
J gene: TRBJ1-2; V gene: TRBV9; clone size: .; CDR3 protein: ASSSPGHTNYGYT
J gene: TRBJ2-2; V gene: TRBV30; clone size: .; CDR3 protein: AWTSGWGHGELF
J gene: TRBJ2-5; V gene: TRBV5-4; clone size: .; CDR3 protein: ASSLEEPGSETQY
J gene: TRBJ1-5; V gene: TRBV30; clone size: few; CDR3 protein: AWSIYSNQPQH
J gene: TRBJ2-1; V gene: TRBV6-4; clone size: few; CDR3 protein: ASSVGGAGNEQF
J gene: TRBJ1-1; V gene: TRBV30; clone size: .; CDR3 protein: AWSDGLKNTEAF
J gene: TRBJ1-2; V gene: TRBV27; clone size: .; CDR3 protein: ASSSFNYGYT
J gene: TRBJ2-6; V gene: TRBV5-1; clone size: .; CDR3 protein: ASSLDRGYSGANVLT
J gene: TRBJ2-7; V gene: TRBV29-1; clone size: few; CDR3 protein: SVVWTSSYEQY
J gene: TRBJ2-2; V gene: TRBV7-3; clone size: .; CDR3 protein: ASSLQAPGELF
J gene: TRBJ2-2; V gene: TRBV29-1; clone size: .; CDR3 protein: SVAQGDTGELF
J gene: TRBJ1-1; V gene: TRBV13; clone size: few; CDR3 protein: ASSSPQGTRTEAF
J gene: TRBJ2-3; V gene: TRBV27; clone size: .; CDR3 protein: ASRLTPTDTQY
J gene: TRBJ1-5; V gene: TRBV2; clone size: few; CDR3 protein: ASSDSRDRVNNQPQH
J gene: TRBJ2-7; V gene: TRBV4-1; clone size: once; CDR3 protein: ASSQEGPGPPYEQY
J gene: TRBJ2-1; V gene: TRBV7-6; clone size: few; CDR3 protein: ASSLVPGEAYNEQF
J gene: TRBJ2-7; V gene: TRBV30; clone size: few; CDR3 protein: AWSSAQGSYEQY
J gene: TRBJ2-1; V gene: TRBV9; clone size: .; CDR3 protein: ASSVGAQGGNEQF
J gene: TRBJ1-2; V gene: TRBV30; clone size: .; CDR3 protein: AWSIGTGYGYT
J gene: TRBJ1-1; V gene: TRBV27; clone size: .; CDR3 protein: ASSYRENTEAF
J gene: TRBJ1-2; V gene: TRBV2; clone size: .; CDR3 protein: ASSTSTDSNYGYT
J gene: TRBJ1-1; V gene: TRBV29-1; clone size: .; CDR3 protein: SVGGTGNTEAF
J gene: TRBJ1-1; V gene: TRBV30; clone size: few; CDR3 protein: AWRTSRDTEAF
J gene: TRBJ1-5; V gene: TRBV27; clone size: .; CDR3 protein: ASSLTGNNQPQH
J gene: TRBJ2-5; V gene: TRBV4-3; clone size: .; CDR3 protein: ASSQENRLAEPQETQY
J gene: TRBJ2-1; V gene: TRBV29-1; clone size: .; CDR3 protein: SSEDQRSYNEQF
J gene: TRBJ2-1; V gene: TRBV30; clone size: .; CDR3 protein: AWSGDTALYNEQF